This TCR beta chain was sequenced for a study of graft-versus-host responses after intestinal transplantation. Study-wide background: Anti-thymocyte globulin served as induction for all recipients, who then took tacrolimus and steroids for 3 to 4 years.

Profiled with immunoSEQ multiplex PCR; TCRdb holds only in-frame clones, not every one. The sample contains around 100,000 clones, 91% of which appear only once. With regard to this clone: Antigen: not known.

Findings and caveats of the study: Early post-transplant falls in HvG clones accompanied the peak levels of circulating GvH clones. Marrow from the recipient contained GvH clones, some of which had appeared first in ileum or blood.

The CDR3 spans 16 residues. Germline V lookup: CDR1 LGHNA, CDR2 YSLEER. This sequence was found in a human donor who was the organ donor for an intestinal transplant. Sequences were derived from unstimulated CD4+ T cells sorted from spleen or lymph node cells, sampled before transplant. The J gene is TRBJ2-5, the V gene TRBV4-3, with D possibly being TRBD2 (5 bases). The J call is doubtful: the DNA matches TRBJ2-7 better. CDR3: CASSQWAFLGVHEQYF. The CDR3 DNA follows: TGCGCCAGCAGCCAATGGGCCTTCCTCGGGGTCCACGAGCAGTACTTC.